The rows below give T cell receptor beta chains drawn from one sample of a study of control samples from healthy donors and cancer patients. Method: immunoSEQ multiplex PCR; TCRdb's copy keeps in-frame clones and lacks some. In total, the table holds about 200,000 clones. The specimen was blood. The receptors originated from a woman in her twenties or thirties in good health. CDR3s include the opening cysteine and the closing phenylalanine or tryptophan. The D gene is left open where the match is weak.

TRBD2,TRBJ2-1,TRBV19,TGTGCCAGTAGTACTCGGGGGGGGAAATACAATGAGCAGTTCTTC,CASSTRGGKYNEQFF
TRBD1,TRBJ1-2,TRBV7-8,TGTGCCAGCAGCTTCGAGGGACAGGGAAGGGGCTACACCTTC,CASSFEGQGRGYTF
-,TRBJ2-7,TRBV2,TGTGCCAGCAGTGAAGGGACATCTGGATACTACGAGCAGTACTTC,CASSEGTSGYYEQYF
-,TRBJ1-2,TRBV27,TGTGCCAGCAGTTTATACGGGCAGCGCACCCATCTTAGCTATGGCTACACCTTC,CASSLYGQRTHLSYGYTF
-,TRBJ1-2,TRBV9,TGTGCCAGCAGCCCGAACACCGGGTCCTACTATGGCTACACCTTC,CASSPNTGSYYGYTF
-,TRBJ2-5,TRBV5-1,TGCGCCAGCAGCTTTCAAGAGACCCAGTACTTC,CASSFQETQYF
TRBD2,TRBJ2-5,TRBV4-1,TGCGCCAGCAGCCAGGCTAGCGGATCTCAAGAGACCCAGTACTTC,CASSQASGSQETQYF
-,TRBJ1-2,TRBV9,TGTGCCAGCAGCGTACAGGCAGCTATTAACTATGGCTACACCTTC,CASSVQAAINYGYTF
TRBD1,TRBJ1-2,TRBV28,TGTGCCACTCCGGAGACAGGGAGCGGCTATGGCTACACCTTC,CATPETGSGYGYTF
TRBD1,TRBJ2-7,TRBV7-6,TGTGCCAGCAGCCCCCGGGACAGGTCTTCCTACGAGCAGTACTTC,CASSPRDRSSYEQYF
TRBD1,TRBJ1-6,TRBV6-5,TGTGCCAGCACCCGGCAGGGGGACGGTTCACCCCTCCACTTT,CASTRQGDGSPLHF
-,TRBJ1-3,TRBV28,TGTGCCAGCAGTCCTACCCTCGGGACAAACTCTGGAAACACCATATATTTT,CASSPTLGTNSGNTIYF
-,TRBJ1-3,TRBV28,TGTGCCAGCACCCCTTTGGGGATTGGAAACACCATATATTTT,CASTPLGIGNTIYF
-,TRBJ1-3,TRBV6-5,TGTGCCAGCAGGGGGGACCGTAACTCTGGAAACACCATATATTTT,CASRGDRNSGNTIYF
-,TRBJ2-1,TRBV27,TGTGCCAGCGGACAGTGGAGCTCCTACAATGAGCAGTTCTTC,CASGQWSSYNEQFF
TRBD1,TRBJ1-5,TRBV14,TGTGCCAGCAGCCAAGACGGGACAGGGAACGCCAATCAGCCCCAGCATTTT,CASSQDGTGNANQPQHF
TRBD1,TRBJ1-5,TRBV19,TGTGCCAGTAGGAATCAGGGGGATTGGCAGCCCCAGCATTTT,CASRNQGDWQPQHF
TRBD1,TRBJ1-2,TRBV6-2/TRBV6-3,TGTGCCAGCAGTACTACGACAGGGCTCGGCTACACCTTC,CASSTTTGLGYTF
TRBD1,TRBJ2-7,TRBV24-1,TGTGCCACCAGTGGCCCCGTCGGGGACAGGGGGTTCTACGAGCAGTACTTC,CATSGPVGDRGFYEQYF
-,TRBJ1-4,TRBV5-1,TGCGCCAGCAGGGGAGGCGCGGCCCAGCTTAATGAAAAACTGTTTTTT,CASRGGAAQLNEKLFF
-,TRBJ1-2,TRBV7-8,TGTGCCAGCAGCCTCCGCCGGGACGGCTTCTATGGCTACACCTTC,CASSLRRDGFYGYTF
-,TRBJ2-3,TRBV15,TGTGCCACCAGCAGAGATCAGGCGGGGACGCAGTATTTT,CATSRDQAGTQYF
-,TRBJ1-4,TRBV28,TGTGCCAGCAGTTTATCTCTACCGGGAAAACTGTTTTTT,CASSLSLPGKLFF
-,TRBJ2-7,TRBV14,TGTGCCAGCAGCCAAGATGGCCCCCTTGGGGAGCAGTACTTC,CASSQDGPLGEQYF
-,TRBJ1-2,TRBV4-3,TGCGCCAGCAGCCAAGTATACAGACGGCATGGCTACACCTTC,CASSQVYRRHGYTF
-,TRBJ1-4,TRBV2,TGTGCCAGCAATAAGGGGGGGTGGGTAGCTGGTGAAAAACTGTTTTTT,CASNKGGWVAGEKLFF
-,TRBJ1-2,TRBV25-1,TGTGCCAGCAGCGCCCCATGGGGCTACACCTTC,CASSAPWGYTF
TRBD1,TRBJ2-7,TRBV3-1/TRBV3-2,TGTGCCAGCAGCGGTCGGGACAGGTTGGGCGGTTATCTAGGCGAGCAGTACTTC,CASSGRDRLGGYLGEQYF
-,TRBJ1-1,TRBV27,TGTGCCAGCAACCCACGGGTGATGAGTATCACTGAAGCTTTCTTT,CASNPRVMSITEAFF
-,TRBJ1-1,TRBV7-9,TGTGCCAGCAGCTTTCAGGGCACCGGGGGGACTGAAGCTTTCTTT,CASSFQGTGGTEAFF
-,TRBJ1-6,TRBV6-5,TGTGCCAGCATCCGGGATCGGCCGAATTCACCCCTCCACTTT,CASIRDRPNSPLHF
-,TRBJ1-2,TRBV6-5,TGTGCCGCCTCAAGGTTAGGGACCGGCGGCTATGGCTACACCTTC,CAASRLGTGGYGYTF
-,TRBJ1-2,TRBV2,TGTGCCAGCGAAAAGGGACAATTTGGGGATGGCTACACCTTC,CASEKGQFGDGYTF
-,TRBJ1-1,TRBV7-9,TGTGCCAGCAGCTTAGGAAGCCCCCAGAACACTGAAGCTTTCTTT,CASSLGSPQNTEAFF
-,TRBJ1-5,TRBV27,TGTGCCAGCAGTTTTGGGGCTGGTAGCAATCAGCCCCAGCATTTT,CASSFGAGSNQPQHF
-,TRBJ2-5,TRBV7-3,TGTGCCAGCAGCCCTCAGGGATTAGGAGAGACCCAGTACTTC,CASSPQGLGETQYF
TRBD1,TRBJ1-1,TRBV18,TGTGCCAGCTCACCTAAAACAGGGGTAGGCACTGAAGCTTTCTTT,CASSPKTGVGTEAFF
-,TRBJ1-4,TRBV5-1,TGCGCCAGCAGCTTGGGACCAGAAGCAACTAATGAAAAACTGTTTTTT,CASSLGPEATNEKLFF
TRBD1,TRBJ2-3,TRBV29-1,TGCAGCGTTAAGTCCCGGGACAGGGAAAGGCCCACAGATACGCAGTATTTT,CSVKSRDRERPTDTQYF
-,TRBJ1-5,TRBV4-1,TGCGCCAGCAGCCAGTTCGGGACGGATAGCAATCAGCCCCAGCATTTT,CASSQFGTDSNQPQHF
-,TRBJ1-4,TRBV3-1/TRBV3-2,TGTGCCAGCAGAGCCAAGATCTCACAGGCAAGTACTGAAAAACTGTTTTTT,CASRAKISQASTEKLFF
-,TRBJ1-6,TRBV28,TGTGCCAGCAGTTCCACGCCACAGGGCTCTCTAAATTCACCCCTCCACTTT,CASSSTPQGSLNSPLHF
TRBD1,TRBJ2-2,TRBV19,TGTGCCAGTAGTGCGACAGGGGCGAACACCGGGGAGCTGTTTTTT,CASSATGANTGELFF
-,TRBJ2-3,TRBV2,TGTGCCAGCAGTGATTGGAAGTGGGATAGCACAGATACGCAGTATTTT,CASSDWKWDSTDTQYF
-,TRBJ1-6,TRBV2,TGTGCCAGCAGGCGGGACCTTCGACGGGATTCACCCCTCCACTTT,CASRRDLRRDSPLHF
-,TRBJ1-1,TRBV5-1,TGCGCCAGCAGCCGGGGGGAGAACACTGAAGCTTTCTTT,CASSRGENTEAFF
TRBD1,TRBJ2-2,TRBV28,TGTGCCAGCAGCGCCCACAGGGGGTTAGGCACCGGGGAGCTGTTTTTT,CASSAHRGLGTGELFF
TRBD1,TRBJ1-2,TRBV7-7,TGTGCTAGCAGCGGAGAAGGGGGCCGTCCTTCCTATGGCTACACCTTC,CASSGEGGRPSYGYTF
-,TRBJ1-1,TRBV28,TGTGCCAGCAGTTTAGGGGTGGAAGGGACTGAAGCTTTCTTT,CASSLGVEGTEAFF
-,TRBJ1-6,TRBV25-1,TGTGCCAGCAGGGACAGAGATAATTCACCCCTCCACTTT,CASRDRDNSPLHF
-,TRBJ2-2,TRBV5-1,TGCGCCAGCAGCTTTGACAGCATCAACACCGGGGAGCTGTTTTTT,CASSFDSINTGELFF
-,TRBJ1-1,TRBV25-1,TGTGCCAGCAGAAACAGTAGGAACACTGAAGCTTTCTTT,CASRNSRNTEAFF
-,TRBJ2-7,TRBV25-1,TGTGCCAGCAGTGAATCCAAGGAGGTGCAGTACTTC,CASSESKEVQYF